The following is a T cell receptor (beta chain) sequence with its context. Its antigen remains unknown. The sample is drawn from a study of T cell repertoires in cytomegalovirus infection. Study at large: HLA-B-restricted CMV epitopes that are well studied were used alongside recently identified HLA-C-restricted ones.

Trimming removed 6 bases from V and 5 bases from J, with 14 bases in between. There are 14 residues in the CDR3. Germline V gives CDR1 MNHEY, CDR2 SVGAGI. TCRdb re-analysed the reads in MiXCR, keeping a single row per CDR3 protein. The sample has roughly 34,000 distinct CDR3 sequences, over 50% seen once. The sequencing used CD8+ T cells from cultured PBMCs, collected from culture after CMV antigen stimulation. V usage is TRBV6-5 and J usage is TRBJ2-1; weak D call: TRBD2 (5 bases). This clonotype was obtained from a human donor in good health (CMV status not recorded). Some clones in this sample may be carry-over from other donors' samples. The CDR3 DNA is TGTGCCAGCAGAGAGGGTCTCGTGAACAATGAGCAGTTCTTC. Translating it yields CASREGLVNNEQFF.